A single sample is the source of the 15 T cell receptor beta chains below, sequenced in a study of blood T cell repertoires in COVID-19. Sequencing was performed with immunoSEQ multiplex PCR; in TCRdb, only in-frame clones are kept and a portion is missing. There are some 43,000 clones in the sample; about nine tenths occur only once, and approximately 15% lies in the top ten. Sequenced material: peripheral blood. The receptors here all came from a man aged 55 to 69 with active COVID-19.

The rearrangement joins TRBV11-2 to TRBJ2-3; possible D gene TRBD2, 6 bases. The germline V gene encodes CDR1 SGHAT and CDR2 FQNNGV. CDR3 length: 13 amino acids. V was pared by 3 bases and J by 9 bases, with 13 bases between. DNA of the CDR3: TGTGCCAGCAGCTTCGCCACTAGCCCCACGCAGTATTTT. It is translated as CASSFATSPTQYF. Using reference TRBV11-2 and TRBJ2-3 for the parts outside the CDR3, the full variable domain is EAGVAQSPRYKIIEKRQSVAFWCNPISGHATLYWYQQILGQGPKLLIQFQNNGVVDDSQLPKDRFSAERLKGVDSTLKIQPAKLEDSAVYLCASSFATSPTQYFGPGTRLTVL.

This clone was recorded only once. The CDR3 bases are TGTGCCAGCAGTTTGGTCAGGGTTAATTCACCCCTCCACTTT. Translated, it gives CASSLVRVNSPLHF. The gene calls are TRBV28 and TRBJ1-6; weak D call: TRBD1 (5 bases). The length of the CDR3 is 14 residues. CDR1 and CDR2 from the germline V gene are MDHEN and SYDVKM. Trimming took 3 bases from V and 6 from J, leaving 9 bases between them.

Notes on this clone: The junction does not match germline at one end; this may be a read error. Here the CDR3 reads CVSSPGLAGRIGELFF. CDR3 in DNA: TGTGTCAGCAGCCCGGGACTAGCGGGAAGGATCGGGGAGCTGTTTTTT. The chain recombines TRBV6-4 with TRBJ2-2; 13 positions agree with TRBD2. From germline, CDR1 is MRHNA and CDR2 SNTAGT. This CDR3 comprises 16 residues.

The chain has TRBV7-2 and TRBJ1-5; D is undetermined. CDR1 and CDR2 (germline): SGHTA, FQGNSA. CDR3 length: 14 amino acids. V gave up 5 bases and J gave up 8 bases, with 16 bases separating them. The CDR3 region is CASSPRRSWEPQHF. CDR3 bases: TGTGCCAGCAGCCCTAGACGGAGCTGGGAGCCCCAGCATTTT.

This clone was found a few times. The CDR3 is CASSLGDRGNQPQHF. CDR3 bases: TGTGCCAGCAGCTTAGGGGACAGGGGCAATCAGCCCCAGCATTTT. This chain uses TRBV7-6 with TRBJ1-5; 9 bases line up with TRBD1. Germline loops: CDR1 SGHVS, CDR2 FNYEAQ. The CDR3 runs 15 residues. V shed 1 base and J 2 bases; nucleotides not matched to a gene: 0.

This clone was seen more than once but under ten times. The chain carries TRBV5-4 and TRBJ2-1; 9 bases line up with TRBD2. Germline trimming cut 3 bases from V and 8 bases from J; bases unmatched to any gene: 9. The germline CDR1 and CDR2 sequences are SGHNT and YYREEE (reference sequence). This CDR3 has 15 residues. For the CDR3, the DNA is TGTGCCAGCAGCTCTCGGAGTAGCGGGGGCGATGAGCAGTTCTTC. Translating it yields CASSSRSSGGDEQFF.

This clone was counted once. This chain links TRBV2 with TRBJ2-1, with 7 bases identical to TRBD2. CDR1 and CDR2 from the germline V gene are SNHLY and FYNNEI. The J segment lost 4 bases and the V segment lost 3 bases, leaving 6 bases of the junction unmatched. The CDR3 runs 15 residues. The CDR3 nucleotides are TGTGCCAGCAGTGATTCGGGAGGTCAATACAATGAGCAGTTCTTC. This sequence encodes CASSDSGGQYNEQFF.

The V and J genes are TRBV5-1 and TRBJ2-5, with 10 bases fitting TRBD1. The J segment lost 5 bases and the V segment lost 4 bases, leaving 8 bases of the junction unmatched. Germline CDR1 SGHRS, CDR2 YFSETQ. The CDR3 sequence is 15 residues long. The CDR3 is CASSTRSGQGETQYF. CDR3 DNA: TGCGCCAGCAGCACAAGATCGGGACAGGGGGAGACCCAGTACTTC.

The chain employs TRBV28 and TRBJ1-1, with 9 bases aligning to TRBD1. CDR1 is MDHEN and CDR2 is SYDVKM in the germline V gene. The CDR3 is 15 residues long. J lost 5 bases, V lost 7 bases, and 11 bases had no gene match. The CDR3 DNA reads as TGTGCCAGCATGCTCCCGACAGGGGGGCGGACTGAAGCTTTCTTT. This gives the protein CASMLPTGGRTEAFF.

The rearrangement links TRBV7-9 to TRBJ2-3; D possibly corresponds to TRBD1 (6 bases). This CDR3 contains 15 residues. The germline V and J ends were trimmed by 7 bases and 1 base, with 15 bases remaining between them. Germline CDR1 is SEHNR and CDR2 is FQNEAQ (reference sequence). As DNA, the CDR3 is TGTGCCAGCATCAGGTGGGGGCAGGGCACAGATACGCAGTATTTT. Residues: CASIRWGQGTDTQYF.

V is TRBV14 and J is TRBJ1-4; 9 bases match TRBD1. Germline V gene sequence: CDR1 SGHDN, CDR2 FVKESK. The CDR3 has 18 amino acids. Trimming at V came to 3 bases and at J to 3 bases, leaving 11 bases not matched to a gene. The CDR3 coding sequence is TGTGCCAGCAGCCACGACAGGGGGTCATCATCAGCTAATGAAAAACTGTTTTTT. Its translation is CASSHDRGSSSANEKLFF.

This rearrangement joins TRBV18 to TRBJ1-5, with D perhaps matching TRBD1 (5 bases). There are 13 residues in the CDR3. V was trimmed by 8 bases and J by 0 bases, leaving 8 bases between them. Germline values: CDR1 KGHSH, CDR2 LQKENI. CDR3 sequence reads: CASHDSSNQPQHF. CDR3 bases: TGTGCCAGCCACGACAGTAGCAATCAGCCCCAGCATTTT.

The chain recombines TRBV4-3 with TRBJ1-6; 7 positions agree with TRBD1. CDR1 LGHNA and CDR2 YSLEER come from the germline V gene. The V segment lost 4 bases and the J segment 10 bases; nucleotides outside the gene matches: 10. The CDR3 totals 15 residues. The CDR3 is CASSRGTGVESPLHF. The CDR3 DNA is TGCGCCAGCAGCCGAGGAACAGGGGTGGAATCACCCCTCCACTTT.

The chain links TRBV27 to TRBJ2-7, with 11 bases identical to TRBD2. The CDR3 is 16 residues long. CDR1 is MNHEY, CDR2 SMNVEV, per germline (reference sequence). J lost 4 bases, V lost 8 bases, and 13 bases had no gene match. The CDR3 DNA reads as TGTGCCAGCCGACCGGGACTAGCGGAGGTGGGGTACGAGCAGTACTTC. Encoded protein: CASRPGLAEVGYEQYF.

The V call is TRBV28, the J call TRBJ2-7, with D possibly TRBD1 on 5 matching bases. Germline CDR1 reads MDHEN; CDR2 reads SYDVKM. CDR3 length equals 15 residues. Between the trimmed V and J ends, which lost 1 base and 4 bases, there was a span of 14 bases. CDR3 DNA: TGTGCCAGCAGTTTATCCCAGGGAATGGTTTACGAGCAGTACTTC. This encodes CASSLSQGMVYEQYF.